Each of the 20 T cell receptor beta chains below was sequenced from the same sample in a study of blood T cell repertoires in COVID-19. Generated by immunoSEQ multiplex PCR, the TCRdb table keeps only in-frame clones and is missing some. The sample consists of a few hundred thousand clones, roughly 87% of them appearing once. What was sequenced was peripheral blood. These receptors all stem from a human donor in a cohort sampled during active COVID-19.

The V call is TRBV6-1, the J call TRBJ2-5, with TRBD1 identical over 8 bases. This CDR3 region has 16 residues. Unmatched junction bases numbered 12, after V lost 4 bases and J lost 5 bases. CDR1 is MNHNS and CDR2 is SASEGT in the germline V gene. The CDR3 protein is CASSAPRTGLFETQYF. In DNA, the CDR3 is TGTGCCAGCAGTGCCCCCCGGACAGGGTTGTTTGAGACCCAGTACTTC.

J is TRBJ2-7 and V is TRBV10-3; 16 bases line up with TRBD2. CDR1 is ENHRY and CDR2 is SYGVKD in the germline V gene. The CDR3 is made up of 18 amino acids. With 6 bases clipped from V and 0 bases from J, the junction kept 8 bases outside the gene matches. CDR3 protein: CAIREGLAGGSSSYEQYF. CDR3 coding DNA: TGTGCCATCAGGGAGGGACTAGCGGGAGGGTCGAGCTCCTACGAGCAGTACTTC.

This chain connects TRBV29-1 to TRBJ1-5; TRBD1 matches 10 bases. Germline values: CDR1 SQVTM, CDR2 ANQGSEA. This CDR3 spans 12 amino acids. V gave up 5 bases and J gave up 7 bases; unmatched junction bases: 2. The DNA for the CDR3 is TGCAGCGTTAGGGACAGGGGACAGCCCCAGCATTTT. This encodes CSVRDRGQPQHF.

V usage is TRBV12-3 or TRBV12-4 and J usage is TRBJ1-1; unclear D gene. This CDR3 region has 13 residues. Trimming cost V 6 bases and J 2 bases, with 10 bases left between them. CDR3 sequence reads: CASSQRHNTEAFF. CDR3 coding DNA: TGTGCCAGCAGCCAGAGACATAACACTGAAGCTTTCTTT.

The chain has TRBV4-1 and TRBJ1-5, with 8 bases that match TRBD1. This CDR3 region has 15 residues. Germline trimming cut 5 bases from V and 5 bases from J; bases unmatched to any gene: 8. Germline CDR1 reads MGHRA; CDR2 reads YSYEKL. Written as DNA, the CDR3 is TGCGCCAGCAGCATTGGACAGGGAGGGGATCAGCCCCAGCATTTT. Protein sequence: CASSIGQGGDQPQHF.

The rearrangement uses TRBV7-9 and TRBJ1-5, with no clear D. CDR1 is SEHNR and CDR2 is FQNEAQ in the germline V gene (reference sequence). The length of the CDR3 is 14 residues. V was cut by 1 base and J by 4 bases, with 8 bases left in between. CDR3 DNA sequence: TGTGCCAGCAGCTTAGGGGAGGCTAATCAGCCCCAGCATTTT. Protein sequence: CASSLGEANQPQHF.

CDR3 residues: CASSLGGQGRWYGYTF. The CDR3 DNA follows: TGTGCCAGCAGCTTAGGGGGACAGGGACGGTGGTATGGCTACACCTTC. The V gene is TRBV7-2, the J gene TRBJ1-2, with 9 bases identical to TRBD1. The junction had 8 bases not matched to a gene; V was cut back by 1 base and J by 5 bases. The CDR3 has 16 residues. Germline CDR1 reads SGHTA; CDR2 reads FQGNSA.

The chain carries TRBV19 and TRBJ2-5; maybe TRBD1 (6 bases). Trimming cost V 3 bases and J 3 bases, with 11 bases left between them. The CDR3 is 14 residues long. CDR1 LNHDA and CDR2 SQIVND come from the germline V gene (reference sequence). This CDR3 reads CASSMVYREETQYF. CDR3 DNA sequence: TGTGCCAGTAGTATGGTTTACAGGGAAGAGACCCAGTACTTC.

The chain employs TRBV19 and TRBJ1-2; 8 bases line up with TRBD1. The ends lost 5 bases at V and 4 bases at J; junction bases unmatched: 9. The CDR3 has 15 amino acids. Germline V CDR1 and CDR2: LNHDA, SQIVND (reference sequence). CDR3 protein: CASSFRTGLAYGYTF. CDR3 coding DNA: TGTGCCAGTAGTTTTAGGACAGGGCTGGCCTATGGCTACACCTTC.

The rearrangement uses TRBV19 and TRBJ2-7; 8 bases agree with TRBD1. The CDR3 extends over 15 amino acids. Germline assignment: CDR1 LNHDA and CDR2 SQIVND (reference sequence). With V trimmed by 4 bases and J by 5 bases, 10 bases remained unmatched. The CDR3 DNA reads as TGTGCCAGTAGTAAGCTCCGGGACAGGTCCGACGAGCAGTACTTC. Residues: CASSKLRDRSDEQYF.

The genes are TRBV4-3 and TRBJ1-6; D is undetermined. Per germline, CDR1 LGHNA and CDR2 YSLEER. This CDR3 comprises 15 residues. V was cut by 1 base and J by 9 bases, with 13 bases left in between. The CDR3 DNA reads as TGCGCCAGCAGCCAAGCTATGAACGGGATTTCACCCCTCCACTTT. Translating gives CASSQAMNGISPLHF.

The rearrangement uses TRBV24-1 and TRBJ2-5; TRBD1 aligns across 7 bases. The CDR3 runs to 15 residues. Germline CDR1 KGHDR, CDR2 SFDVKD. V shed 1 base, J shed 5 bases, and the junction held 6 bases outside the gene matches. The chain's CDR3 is CATSDFLTGKETQYF. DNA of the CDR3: TGTGCCACCAGTGATTTTCTGACAGGGAAGGAGACCCAGTACTTC.

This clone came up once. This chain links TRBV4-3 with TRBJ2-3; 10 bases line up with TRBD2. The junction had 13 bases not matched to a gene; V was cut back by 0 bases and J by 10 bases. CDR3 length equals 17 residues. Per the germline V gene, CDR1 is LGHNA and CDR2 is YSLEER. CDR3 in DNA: TGCGCCAGCAGCCAAGATCTCCCAGCGGGAGGGCCACAAGCGCAGTATTTT. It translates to CASSQDLPAGGPQAQYF.

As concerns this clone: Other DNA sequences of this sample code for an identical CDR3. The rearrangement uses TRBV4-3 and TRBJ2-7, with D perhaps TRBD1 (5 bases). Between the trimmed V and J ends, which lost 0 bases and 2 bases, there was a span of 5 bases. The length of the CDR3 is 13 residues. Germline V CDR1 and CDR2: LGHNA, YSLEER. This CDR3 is CASSQDRAYEQYF. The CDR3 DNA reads TGCGCCAGCAGCCAAGACAGGGCCTACGAGCAGTACTTC.

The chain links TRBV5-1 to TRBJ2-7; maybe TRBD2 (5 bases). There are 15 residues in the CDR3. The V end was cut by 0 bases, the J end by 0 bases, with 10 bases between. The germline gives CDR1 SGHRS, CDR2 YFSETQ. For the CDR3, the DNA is TGCGCCAGCAGCTTGGGTCGCGGGTCCTCCTACGAGCAGTACTTC. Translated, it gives CASSLGRGSSYEQYF.

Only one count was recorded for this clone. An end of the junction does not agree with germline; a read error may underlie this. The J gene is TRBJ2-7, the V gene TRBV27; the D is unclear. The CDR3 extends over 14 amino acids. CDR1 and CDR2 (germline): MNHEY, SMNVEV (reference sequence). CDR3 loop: CASSLNKRSSEQYF. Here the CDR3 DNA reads TGTGCCAGCAGTTTGAACAAAAGATCCTCCGAGCAGTACTTC.

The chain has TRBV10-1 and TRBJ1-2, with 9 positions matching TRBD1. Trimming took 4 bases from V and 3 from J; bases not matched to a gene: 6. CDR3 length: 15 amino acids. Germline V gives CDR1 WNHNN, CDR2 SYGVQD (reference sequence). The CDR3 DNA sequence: TGCGCCAGCAGTGGAGAGGGACAGGGTCACTATGGCTACACCTTC. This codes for CASSGEGQGHYGYTF.

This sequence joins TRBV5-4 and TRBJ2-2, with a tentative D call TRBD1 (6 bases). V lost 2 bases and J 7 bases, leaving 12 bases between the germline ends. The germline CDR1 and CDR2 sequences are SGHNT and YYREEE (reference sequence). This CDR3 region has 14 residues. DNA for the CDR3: TGTGCCAGCAGCTTCACAGGGACGCGCGGGGAGCTGTTTTTT. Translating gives CASSFTGTRGELFF.

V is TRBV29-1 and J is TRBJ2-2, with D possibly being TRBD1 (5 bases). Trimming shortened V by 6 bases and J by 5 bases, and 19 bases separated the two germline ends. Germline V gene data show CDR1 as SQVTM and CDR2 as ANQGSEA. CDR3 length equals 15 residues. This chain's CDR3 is CSVSALSQGTGELFF. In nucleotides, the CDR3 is TGCAGCGTCTCCGCCCTCTCTCAGGGAACCGGGGAGCTGTTTTTT.

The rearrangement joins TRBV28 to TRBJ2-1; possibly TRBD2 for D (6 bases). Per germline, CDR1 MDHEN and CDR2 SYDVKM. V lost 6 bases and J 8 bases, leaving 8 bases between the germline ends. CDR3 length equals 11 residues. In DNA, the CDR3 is TGTGCCAGCAGGCGGGGTGATGAGCAGTTCTTC. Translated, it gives CASRRGDEQFF.